The rows below give T cell receptor beta chains drawn from one sample of a study of T cell responses to AZD1222 COVID-19 vaccine. Assay: immunoSEQ multiplex PCR; the TCRdb copy retains only in-frame clones and omits some. The sample consists of 100,000 to 150,000 clones, around 87% of them appearing once. The starting material was peripheral blood, obtained on day 0 of AZD1222 vaccination. The receptors were gathered from an adult in good health. Each CDR3 is given with its conserved first and last residue. Fields, in order: V gene, J gene, clone size, D gene, CDR3 DNA, CDR3 protein. D genes are given only for firm matches. Not all rows give a size; the values are once, few, many and, for expanded clones, a class.

>TRBV28|TRBJ2-2|once|-
TGTGCCAGCAGTTTAGTACGGCGGATTACCACCGGGGAGCTGTTTTTT
CASSLVRRITTGELFF
>TRBV6-2/TRBV6-3|TRBJ1-5|few|-
TGTGCCAGCAGTTCCGGGGGAAATCAGCCCCAGCATTTT
CASSSGGNQPQHF
>TRBV6-5|TRBJ2-3|-|TRBD2
TGTGCCAGCAGCCTACTAGCGGGGGGGCTAGATACGCAGTATTTT
CASSLLAGGLDTQYF
>TRBV4-1|TRBJ1-4|once|-
TGCGCCAGCAGCCAAGTCGAAGAAAAACTGTTTTTT
CASSQVEEKLFF
>TRBV5-4|TRBJ1-5|-|-
TGTGCCAGCAGCTCGGACATTAGCAATCAGCCCCAGCATTTT
CASSSDISNQPQHF
>TRBV6-5|TRBJ1-1|-|-
TGTGCCAGCAGCGTGACCGGGACCATAAGCGCTGAAGCTTTCTTT
CASSVTGTISAEAFF
>TRBV5-1|TRBJ1-1|-|-
TGCGCCAGCAGCTTGGGCACTAGGTCGAGGCCGGTAGTGGAAGACAATGGCGAAACTGAAGCTTTCTTT
CASSLGTRSRPVVEDNGETEAFF